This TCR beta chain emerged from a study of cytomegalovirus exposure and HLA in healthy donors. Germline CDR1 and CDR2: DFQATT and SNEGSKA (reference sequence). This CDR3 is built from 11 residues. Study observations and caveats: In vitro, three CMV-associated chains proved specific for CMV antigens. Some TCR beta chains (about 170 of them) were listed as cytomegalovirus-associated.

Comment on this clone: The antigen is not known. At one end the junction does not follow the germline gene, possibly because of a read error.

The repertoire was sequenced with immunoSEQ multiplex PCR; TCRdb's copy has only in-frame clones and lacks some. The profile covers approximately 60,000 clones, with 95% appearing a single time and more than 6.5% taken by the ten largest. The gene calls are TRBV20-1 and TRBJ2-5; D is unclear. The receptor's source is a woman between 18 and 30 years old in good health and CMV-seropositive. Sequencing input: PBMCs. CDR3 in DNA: TGCAGTGCCAGAGGAGCGGAGACCCAGTACTTC. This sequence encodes CSARGAETQYF.